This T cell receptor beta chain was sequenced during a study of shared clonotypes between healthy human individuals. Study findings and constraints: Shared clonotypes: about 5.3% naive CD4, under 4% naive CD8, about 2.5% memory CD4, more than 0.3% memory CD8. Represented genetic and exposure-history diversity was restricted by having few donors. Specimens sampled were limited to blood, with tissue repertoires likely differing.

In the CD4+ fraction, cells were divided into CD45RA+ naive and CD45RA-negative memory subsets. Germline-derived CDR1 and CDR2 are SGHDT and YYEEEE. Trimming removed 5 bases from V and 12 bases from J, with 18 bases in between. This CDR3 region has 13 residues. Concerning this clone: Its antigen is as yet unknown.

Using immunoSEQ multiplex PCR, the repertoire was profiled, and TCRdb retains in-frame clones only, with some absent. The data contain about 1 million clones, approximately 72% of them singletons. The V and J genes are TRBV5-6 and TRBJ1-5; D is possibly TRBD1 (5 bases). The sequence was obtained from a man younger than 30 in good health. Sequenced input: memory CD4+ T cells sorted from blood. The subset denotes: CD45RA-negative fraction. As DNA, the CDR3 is TGTGCCAGCAGTCCCTCGAGGGGCCAAGGCCAGCATTTT. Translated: CASSPSRGQGQHF. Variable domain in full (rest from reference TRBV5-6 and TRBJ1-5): DAGVTQSPTHLIKTRGQQVTLRCSPKSGHDTVSWYQQALGQGPQFIFQYYEEEERQRGNFPDRFSGHQFPNYSSELNVNALLLGDSALYLCASSPSRGQGQHFGDGTRLSIL.